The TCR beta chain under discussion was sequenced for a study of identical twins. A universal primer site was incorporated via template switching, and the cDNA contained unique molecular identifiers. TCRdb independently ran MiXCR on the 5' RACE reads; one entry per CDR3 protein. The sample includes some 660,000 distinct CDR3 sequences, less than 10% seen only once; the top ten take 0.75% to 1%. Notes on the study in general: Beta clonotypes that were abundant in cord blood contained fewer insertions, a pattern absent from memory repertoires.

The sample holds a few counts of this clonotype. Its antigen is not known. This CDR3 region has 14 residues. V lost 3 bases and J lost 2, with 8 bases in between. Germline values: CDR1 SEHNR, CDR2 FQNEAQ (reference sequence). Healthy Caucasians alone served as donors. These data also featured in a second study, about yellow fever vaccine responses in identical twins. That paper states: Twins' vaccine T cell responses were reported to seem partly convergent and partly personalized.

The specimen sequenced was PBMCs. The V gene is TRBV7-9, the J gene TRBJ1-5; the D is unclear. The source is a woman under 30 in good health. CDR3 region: CASSFPDGNQPQHF. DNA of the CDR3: TGTGCCAGCAGCTTCCCCGATGGCAATCAGCCCCAGCATTTT.